These T cell receptor beta chains were read from a single sample in a study of Ad26.COV2.S vaccination and SARS-CoV-2 variants. Generated by immunoSEQ multiplex PCR, the TCRdb table keeps only in-frame clones and is missing some. The data contain around 300,000 clones, 75% to 90% of them singletons. The specimen comprised peripheral blood, sampled in a trial of Ad26.COV2.S vaccine versus placebo. Receptor source: a person between 18 and 60 years old who received the Ad26.COV2.S COVID-19 vaccine or a placebo. Both conserved end residues are part of each CDR3. D genes are given only for firm matches. Clone size is given for some rows only: seen once, a few or many times, or a class if the clone is expanded.

length,D,size,V,J,CDR3,DNA
13,NA,NA,TRBV24-1,TRBJ2-7,CATSDPPWMEQYF,TGTGCCACCAGTGACCCCCCTTGGATGGAGCAGTACTTC
14,NA,NA,TRBV7-9,TRBJ2-2,CASRHPDGSGELFF,TGTGCCAGCAGACACCCTGACGGTTCCGGGGAGCTGTTTTTT
16,TRBD2,NA,TRBV4-2,TRBJ2-3,CASSRDSGGLLDTQYF,TGTGCCAGCAGCCGGGATAGCGGGGGCCTTCTAGATACGCAGTATTTT
17,TRBD1,NA,TRBV5-4,TRBJ1-2,CASSLAWSAGGRNGYTF,TGTGCCAGCAGCTTGGCCTGGTCGGCAGGGGGCAGGAATGGCTACACCTTC
13,NA,many,TRBV2,TRBJ1-2,CASSPGPYGGYTF,TGTGCCAGCAGTCCGGGACCGTATGGGGGCTACACCTTC
16,NA,NA,TRBV7-9,TRBJ2-3,CASRMIAEARTDTQYF,TGTGCCAGCAGAATGATAGCGGAGGCGCGCACAGATACGCAGTATTTT
13,NA,NA,TRBV3-1/TRBV3-2,TRBJ2-5,CASSPGGVETQYF,TGTGCCAGCAGCCCCGGGGGTGTTGAGACCCAGTACTTC
16,NA,NA,TRBV21-1,TRBJ2-7,CASSNSGRTRLGEQYF,TGTGCCAGCAGCAACAGTGGACGGACCCGATTAGGCGAGCAGTACTTC
16,NA,NA,TRBV7-2,TRBJ2-3,CASSLAAVEDRDTQYF,TGTGCCAGCAGCTTAGCGGCGGTAGAGGATAGAGATACGCAGTATTTT
14,NA,NA,TRBV7-9,TRBJ2-1,CASSFLDMGYEQFF,TGTGCCAGCAGCTTCCTTGACATGGGGTATGAGCAGTTCTTC
14,NA,NA,TRBV19,TRBJ1-5,CASNPQGGNQPQHF,TGTGCCAGTAACCCGCAGGGAGGCAATCAGCCCCAGCATTTT
12,NA,NA,TRBV28,TRBJ2-7,CASSSLQGKQYF,TGTGCCAGCAGCTCCTTACAGGGAAAGCAGTACTTC
13,NA,NA,TRBV6-5,TRBJ2-2,CASSNSNTGELFF,TGTGCCAGCAGCAATTCTAACACCGGGGAGCTGTTTTTT
11,NA,NA,TRBV18,TRBJ2-1,CASSPLLAGFF,TGTGCCAGCTCACCCCTTTTGGCGGGGTTCTTC
17,TRBD1,NA,TRBV27,TRBJ2-2,CASSLSGTGGWTGELFF,TGTGCCAGCAGTTTATCCGGGACAGGGGGCTGGACCGGGGAGCTGTTTTTT
13,TRBD1,NA,TRBV4-1,TRBJ2-1,CASSPNRGHEQFF,TGCGCCAGCAGCCCTAACAGGGGCCATGAGCAGTTCTTC
14,NA,NA,TRBV7-2,TRBJ2-1,CASSLLAAFDEQFF,TGTGCCAGCAGCTTATTAGCGGCCTTCGATGAGCAGTTCTTC
18,NA,NA,TRBV4-2,TRBJ1-5,CASSQDWSRVYSNQPQHF,TGTGCCAGCAGCCAAGATTGGAGCCGGGTATATAGCAATCAGCCCCAGCATTTT
15,TRBD1,NA,TRBV3-1/TRBV3-2,TRBJ2-7,CASSPGTGAYDEQYF,TGTGCCAGCAGCCCTGGGACAGGAGCATACGACGAGCAGTACTTC
18,TRBD2,NA,TRBV24-1,TRBJ2-2,CATSDSGLAGFTPGELFF,TGTGCCACCAGTGATTCGGGACTAGCGGGTTTTACCCCCGGGGAGCTGTTTTTT
14,NA,NA,TRBV19,TRBJ1-1,CASSMGSSYTEAFF,TGTGCCAGTAGTATGGGCAGTTCCTACACTGAAGCTTTCTTT
16,TRBD2,NA,TRBV5-1,TRBJ2-5,CASSLAPGTRGETQYF,TGCGCCAGCAGCTTGGCACCCGGGACTAGAGGAGAGACCCAGTACTTC
13,NA,NA,TRBV5-6,TRBJ2-7,CASSLYRSYEQYF,TGTGCCAGCAGCTTGTACAGGAGCTACGAGCAGTACTTC
16,NA,NA,TRBV3-1/TRBV3-2,TRBJ1-1,CASSPRTAYMNTEAFF,TGTGCCAGCAGCCCACGGACAGCTTATATGAACACTGAAGCTTTCTTT
13,NA,NA,TRBV3-1/TRBV3-2,TRBJ2-7,CASSQAGLYEQYF,TGTGCCAGCAGCCAAGCGGGACTCTACGAGCAGTACTTC
17,TRBD2,NA,TRBV7-2,TRBJ2-3,CASSSWTSGRGTDTQYF,TGTGCCAGCAGCTCATGGACTAGCGGGAGGGGGACAGATACGCAGTATTTT
16,NA,NA,TRBV7-2,TRBJ1-4,CASSPFMQATNEKLFF,TGTGCCAGCAGCCCCTTCATGCAGGCAACTAATGAAAAACTGTTTTTT
17,NA,few,TRBV4-1,TRBJ2-4,CASSQDRERLAKNIQYF,TGCGCCAGCAGCCAAGATCGCGAGCGTCTAGCCAAAAACATTCAGTACTTC
16,TRBD1,NA,TRBV3-1/TRBV3-2,TRBJ2-7,CASSQNPGQGAYEQYF,TGTGCCAGCAGCCAGAACCCGGGACAGGGGGCCTACGAGCAGTACTTC
15,NA,NA,TRBV6-5,TRBJ1-1,CASRLSSPESTEAFF,TGTGCCAGCAGGTTATCCTCCCCAGAGTCCACTGAAGCTTTCTTT
15,NA,NA,TRBV5-1,TRBJ2-3,CASSLSGQSTDTQYF,TGCGCCAGCAGCTTGTCCGGGCAAAGCACAGATACGCAGTATTTT
13,NA,NA,TRBV7-8,TRBJ1-2,CASSLIPDRGYTF,TGTGCCAGCAGCTTAATCCCCGATAGGGGCTACACCTTC
15,NA,NA,TRBV7-9,TRBJ2-1,CASSFSGLGDNEQFF,TGTGCCAGCAGCTTCTCGGGCCTAGGTGACAATGAGCAGTTCTTC
15,NA,NA,TRBV30,TRBJ1-2,CAWRGFVVVRAGYTF,TGTGCCTGGAGGGGGTTCGTGGTGGTTCGTGCTGGCTACACCTTC
14,NA,NA,TRBV2,TRBJ2-3,CASSGQVGADTQYF,TGTGCCAGCAGTGGACAGGTGGGAGCAGATACGCAGTATTTT
18,TRBD2,NA,TRBV19,TRBJ2-7,CASSMFGLAGGPNDEQYF,TGTGCCAGTAGTATGTTCGGATTGGCGGGGGGGCCTAACGACGAGCAGTACTTC
12,NA,NA,TRBV27,TRBJ2-7,CASSDLVYEQYF,TGTGCCAGCAGTGATTTGGTCTACGAGCAGTACTTC
14,TRBD2,NA,TRBV28,TRBJ2-5,CASRTGTTKETQYF,TGTGCCAGCAGAACCGGGACTACTAAAGAGACCCAGTACTTC
17,NA,NA,TRBV21-1,TRBJ2-7,CASIYVKGLAGAHEQYF,TGTGCCAGCATCTATGTTAAGGGACTAGCGGGAGCCCACGAGCAGTACTTC
15,NA,NA,TRBV7-2,TRBJ1-1,CASSLIKGGHTEAFF,TGTGCCAGCAGCTTAATCAAGGGGGGCCACACTGAAGCTTTCTTT
18,TRBD1,NA,TRBV24-1,TRBJ2-7,CATSDLETGPLPPYEQYF,TGTGCCACCAGTGACTTAGAGACAGGGCCTCTCCCCCCCTACGAGCAGTACTTC
11,NA,once,TRBV30,TRBJ1-1,CAWSSGSEAFF,TGTGCCTGGTCATCGGGCAGTGAAGCTTTCTTT
16,TRBD2,NA,TRBV4-2,TRBJ2-1,CASRPRASGSWDEQFF,TGTGCCAGCAGGCCTCGGGCTAGCGGGAGTTGGGATGAGCAGTTCTTC
13,NA,few,TRBV4-3,TRBJ2-3,CASSQDSEYTQYF,TGCGCCAGCAGCCAAGATTCCGAATATACGCAGTATTTT
13,NA,once,TRBV11-1,TRBJ1-1,CASSSLVGAEAFF,TGTGCCAGCAGTTCCCTGGTGGGGGCTGAAGCTTTCTTT